The clone carrying this T cell receptor (beta chain) was observed a handful of times. Its matching antigen is unknown. Germline V lookup: CDR1 MNHEY, CDR2 SMNVEV (reference sequence). There are 15 residues in the CDR3. V lost 2 bases, J lost 0 bases, and 10 bases lay in between. It was with unique molecular identifiers that the TCRbeta library was prepared. One entry per CDR3 protein, called by TCRdb with MiXCR from the PCR reads. The data contain about 200,000 distinct CDR3 sequences, approximately 19% of them seen just once; the ten biggest clones take up around 45%. The sample originates from a study of T-cell reconstitution after alpha-beta-depleted transplantation in children. Points from the study as a whole: At day 60, the high TCRbeta diversity found in some patients originated from recipient T cells and thymic progenitors that had survived. Several hundred graft clones that had expanded were reportedly the source of alpha-beta T cells about two months after transplant.

V is TRBV27 and J is TRBJ1-2, with no clear D. The receptor comes from a male patient aged 2-9 years who had a stem cell transplant for acute lymphoblastic leukemia, so the T cells may come from the graft donor. This sample comprised PBMCs, mostly from graft donor cells, obtained 360 days after TCRalphabeta/CD19-depleted stem cell transplant. The CDR3 region is CASSLGGGTNYGYTF. CDR3 nucleotides: TGTGCCAGCAGTTTAGGAGGCGGCACTAACTATGGCTACACCTTC.